Here is one T cell receptor (beta chain) with its context. The antigen is undetermined. The data were produced by immunoSEQ multiplex PCR, yet TCRdb's version contains in-frame clones alone and is incomplete. The sample shows about 75,000 clones, more than 85% of them seen only once. Germline-derived CDR1 and CDR2 are MDHEN and SYDVKM. The ends were cut back, 3 bases at V and 4 bases at J, with 9 bases in the middle. The CDR3 covers 14 residues. The time point was: week 5, during vaccination. In every dose of vaccine, 300 ug of mutant IDH1 20-mer peptide was given alongside topical imiquimod. The data originate from a study of a mutant IDH1 vaccine in newly diagnosed glioma. Study-level background: Eight vaccinations reached patients in weeks 1, 3, 5, 7, 11, 15, 19 and 23. Most patients had received both radiotherapy and temozolomide, the prior options being radiotherapy, temozolomide, or both.

The TCR sequence derives from a woman aged 45 to 65 with glioma. The sample was PBMCs, taken from a glioma patient whose treatment included an IDH1 peptide vaccine. The chain employs TRBV28 and TRBJ2-2; D is ambiguous. In DNA, the CDR3 is TGTGCCAGCAGTTTTGGGGTCGGCACCGGGGAGCTGTTTTTT. Translation: CASSFGVGTGELFF. The complete variable domain, with remaining parts taken from reference TRBV28 and TRBJ2-2, reads DVKVTQSSRYLVKRTGEKVFLECVQDMDHENMFWYRQDPGLGLRLIYFSYDVKMKEKGDIPEGYSVSREKKERFSLILESASTNQTSMYLCASSFGVGTGELFFGEGSRLTVL.